The clone carrying this T cell receptor (beta chain) was detected a few times. Its antigen is unknown. The data originate from a study of regulatory T cells in long-lasting Graves disease. Study conclusions and caveats: Favored usage of TRBV28, TRBJ1-2 and TRBJ2-5 was recorded in persistent disease.

This CDR3 is 13 amino acids long. V lost 3 bases and J lost 0, with 8 bases in between. CDR1 is DFQATT and CDR2 is SNEGSKA in the germline V gene (reference sequence). Time point meaning: newly diagnosed GD, antithyroid drugs for less than 3 months. TCR sequences were obtained from RNA taken from PBMCs. Building of the TCR beta libraries involved iRepertoire HTBI primers and Arm-PCR of CDR3 regions. TCRdb reprocessed the multiplex PCR reads via MiXCR and lists one record per CDR3 protein. The sample yields 510,000 or so distinct CDR3 sequences, around 13% seen once. The same data also went into a second study, on T cells in Graves' hyperthyroidism and ophthalmopathy. Turning to that study: Patients having uncontrolled infection, another autoimmune disease, pregnancy or lactation were not included.

The J gene is TRBJ1-1, the V gene TRBV20-1, with D uncertain. The sequence derives from a woman aged 25 to 39 with Graves disease. The source was peripheral blood mononuclear cells (PBMCs), collected at new diagnosis, from a patient treated with antithyroid drugs. DNA of the CDR3: TGCAGTGCTAGGGCCGACATGAACACTGAAGCTTTCTTT. Residues: CSARADMNTEAFF.